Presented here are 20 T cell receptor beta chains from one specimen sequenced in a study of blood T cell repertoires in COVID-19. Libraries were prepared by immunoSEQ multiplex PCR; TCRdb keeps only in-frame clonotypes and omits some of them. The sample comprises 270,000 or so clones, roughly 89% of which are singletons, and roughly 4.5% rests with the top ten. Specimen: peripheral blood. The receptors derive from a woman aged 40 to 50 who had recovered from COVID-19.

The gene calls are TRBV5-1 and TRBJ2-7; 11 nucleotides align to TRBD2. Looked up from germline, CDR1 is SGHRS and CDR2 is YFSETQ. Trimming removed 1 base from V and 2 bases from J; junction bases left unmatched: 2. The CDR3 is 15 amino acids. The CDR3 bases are TGCGCCAGCAGCTTGTTAGCGGGGGGGGCCTACGAGCAGTACTTC. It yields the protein CASSLLAGGAYEQYF. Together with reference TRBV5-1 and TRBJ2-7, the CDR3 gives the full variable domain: KAGVTQTPRYLIKTRGQQVTLSCSPISGHRSVSWYQQTPGQGLQFLFEYFSETQRNKGNFPGRFSGRQFSNSRSEMNVSTLELGDSALYLCASSLLAGGAYEQYFGPGTRLTVT.

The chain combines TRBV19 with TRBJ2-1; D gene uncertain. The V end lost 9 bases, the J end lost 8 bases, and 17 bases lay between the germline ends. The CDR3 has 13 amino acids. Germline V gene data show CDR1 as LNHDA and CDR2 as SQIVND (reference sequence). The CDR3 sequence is CASASRSFHEQFF. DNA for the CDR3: TGTGCCAGCGCCTCCAGGTCGTTCCATGAGCAGTTCTTC.

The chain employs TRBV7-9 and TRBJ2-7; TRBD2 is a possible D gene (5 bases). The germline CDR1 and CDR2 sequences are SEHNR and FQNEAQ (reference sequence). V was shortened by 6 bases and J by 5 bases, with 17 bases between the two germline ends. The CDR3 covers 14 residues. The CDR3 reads CASSRAGSSHEQYF. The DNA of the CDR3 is TGTGCCAGCAGTAGGGCTGGGAGTAGCCACGAGCAGTACTTC. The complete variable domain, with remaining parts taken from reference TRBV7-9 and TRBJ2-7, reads DTGVSQNPRHKITKRGQNVTFRCDPISEHNRLYWYRQTLGQGPEFLTYFQNEAQLEKSRLLSDRFSAERPKGSFSTLEIQRTEQGDSAMYLCASSRAGSSHEQYFGPGTRLTVT.

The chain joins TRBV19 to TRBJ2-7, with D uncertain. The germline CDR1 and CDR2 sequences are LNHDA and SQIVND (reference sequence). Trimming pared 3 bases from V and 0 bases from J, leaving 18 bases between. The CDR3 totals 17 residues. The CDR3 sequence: CASSIRVGSWSSYEQYV. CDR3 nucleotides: TGTGCCAGTAGTATCCGGGTCGGGTCTTGGAGCTCCTACGAGCAGTACGTC.

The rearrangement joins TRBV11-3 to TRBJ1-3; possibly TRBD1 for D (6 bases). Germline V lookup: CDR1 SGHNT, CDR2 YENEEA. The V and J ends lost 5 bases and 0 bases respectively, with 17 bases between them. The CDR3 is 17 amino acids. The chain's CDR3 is CASSTYPDRNSGNTIYF. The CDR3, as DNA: TGTGCCAGCAGCACCTACCCCGACAGGAACTCTGGAAACACCATATATTTT.

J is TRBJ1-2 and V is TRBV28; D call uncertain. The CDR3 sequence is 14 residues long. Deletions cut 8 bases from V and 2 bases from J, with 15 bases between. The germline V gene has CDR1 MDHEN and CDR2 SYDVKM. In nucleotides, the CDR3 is TGTGCCAGCCTAGTTCCGAACACCAACTATGGCTACACCTTC. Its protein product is CASLVPNTNYGYTF.

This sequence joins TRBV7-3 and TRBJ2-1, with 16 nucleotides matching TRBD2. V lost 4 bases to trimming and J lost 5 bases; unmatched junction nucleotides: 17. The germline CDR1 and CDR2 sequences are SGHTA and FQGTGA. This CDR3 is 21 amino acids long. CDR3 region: CASSSISPGLAGGYPDNEQFF. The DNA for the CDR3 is TGTGCCAGCAGCTCAATCTCACCGGGACTAGCGGGGGGGTATCCGGACAATGAGCAGTTCTTC.

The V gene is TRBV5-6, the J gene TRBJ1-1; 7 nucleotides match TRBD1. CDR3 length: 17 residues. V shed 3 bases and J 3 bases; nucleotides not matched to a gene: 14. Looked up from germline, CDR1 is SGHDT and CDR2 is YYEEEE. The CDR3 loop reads CASSSMTTGRIDTEAFF. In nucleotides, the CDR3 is TGTGCCAGCAGCTCGATGACGACAGGGAGGATAGACACTGAAGCTTTCTTT.

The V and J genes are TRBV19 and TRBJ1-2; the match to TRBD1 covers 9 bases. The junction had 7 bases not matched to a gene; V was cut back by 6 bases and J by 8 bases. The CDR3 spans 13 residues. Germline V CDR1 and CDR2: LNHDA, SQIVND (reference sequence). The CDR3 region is CASSEQGARGYTF. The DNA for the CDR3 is TGTGCCAGTAGCGAACAGGGGGCGCGGGGCTACACCTTC.

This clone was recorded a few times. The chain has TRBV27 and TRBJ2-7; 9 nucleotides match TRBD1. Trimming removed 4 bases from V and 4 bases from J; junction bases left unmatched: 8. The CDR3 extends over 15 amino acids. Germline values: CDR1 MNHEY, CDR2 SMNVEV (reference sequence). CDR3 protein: CASSSGQGLFYEQYF. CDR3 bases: TGTGCCAGCAGTTCGGGACAGGGCCTTTTTTACGAGCAGTACTTC.

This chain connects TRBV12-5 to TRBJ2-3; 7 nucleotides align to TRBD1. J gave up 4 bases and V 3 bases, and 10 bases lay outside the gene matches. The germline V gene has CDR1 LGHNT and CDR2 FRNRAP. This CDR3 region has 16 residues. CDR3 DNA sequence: TGTGCTAGTGGTTTCGGCTTGACAGGGTCGGCAGATACGCAGTATTTT. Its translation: CASGFGLTGSADTQYF.

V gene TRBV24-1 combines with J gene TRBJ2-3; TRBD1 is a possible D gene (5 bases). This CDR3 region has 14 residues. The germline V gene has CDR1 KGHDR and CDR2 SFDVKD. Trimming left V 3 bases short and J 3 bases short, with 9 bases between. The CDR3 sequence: CATSDVGVTDTQYF. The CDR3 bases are TGTGCCACCAGTGATGTAGGGGTTACAGATACGCAGTATTTT.

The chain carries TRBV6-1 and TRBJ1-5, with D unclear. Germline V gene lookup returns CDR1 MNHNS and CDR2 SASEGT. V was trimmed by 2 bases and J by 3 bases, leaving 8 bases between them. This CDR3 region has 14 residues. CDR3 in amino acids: CASSETRDNQPQHF. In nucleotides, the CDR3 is TGTGCCAGCAGTGAAACGCGGGACAATCAGCCCCAGCATTTT.

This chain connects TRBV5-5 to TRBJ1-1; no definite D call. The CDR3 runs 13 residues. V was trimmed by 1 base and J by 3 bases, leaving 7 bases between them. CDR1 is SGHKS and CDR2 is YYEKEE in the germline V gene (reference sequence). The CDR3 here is CASSLSSDTEAFF. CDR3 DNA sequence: TGTGCCAGCAGCTTGTCGTCGGACACTGAAGCTTTCTTT.

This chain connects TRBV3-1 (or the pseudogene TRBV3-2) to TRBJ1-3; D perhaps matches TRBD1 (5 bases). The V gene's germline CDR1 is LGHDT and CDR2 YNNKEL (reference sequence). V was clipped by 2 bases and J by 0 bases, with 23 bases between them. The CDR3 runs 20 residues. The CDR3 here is CASSQPLGGLLLPSGNTIYF. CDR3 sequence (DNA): TGTGCCAGCAGCCAACCCTTGGGGGGACTCTTACTCCCCTCTGGAAACACCATATATTTT.

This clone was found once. The DNA of the CDR3 is TGTGCCAGCAGTGAGATAGCGGGAGGGGGGGAGACCCAGTACTTC. Its protein is CASSEIAGGGETQYF. This sequence joins TRBV2 and TRBJ2-5, with TRBD2 matching over 11 bases. Trimming removed 3 bases from V and 5 bases from J; junction bases left unmatched: 5. The CDR3 totals 15 residues. Germline-derived CDR1 and CDR2 are SNHLY and FYNNEI.

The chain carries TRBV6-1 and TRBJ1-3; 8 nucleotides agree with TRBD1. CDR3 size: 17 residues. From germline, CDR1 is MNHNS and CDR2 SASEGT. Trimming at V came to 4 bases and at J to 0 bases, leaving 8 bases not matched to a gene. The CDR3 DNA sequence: TGTGCCAGCAGTGCCTTAAGGACAGGGAGCTCTGGAAACACCATATATTTT. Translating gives CASSALRTGSSGNTIYF.

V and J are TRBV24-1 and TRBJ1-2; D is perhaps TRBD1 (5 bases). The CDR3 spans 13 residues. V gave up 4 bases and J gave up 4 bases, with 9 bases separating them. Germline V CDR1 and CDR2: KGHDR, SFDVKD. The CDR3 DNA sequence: TGTGCCACCAGTGACGACAGAGCCTATGGCTACACCTTC. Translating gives CATSDDRAYGYTF.

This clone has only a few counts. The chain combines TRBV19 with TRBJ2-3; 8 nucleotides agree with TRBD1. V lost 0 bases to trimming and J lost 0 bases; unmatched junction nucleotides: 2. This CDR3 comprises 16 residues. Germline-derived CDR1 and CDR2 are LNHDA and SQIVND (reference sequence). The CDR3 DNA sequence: TGTGCCAGTAGTATAGACTGGACAGGGAGCACAGATACGCAGTATTTT. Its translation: CASSIDWTGSTDTQYF.

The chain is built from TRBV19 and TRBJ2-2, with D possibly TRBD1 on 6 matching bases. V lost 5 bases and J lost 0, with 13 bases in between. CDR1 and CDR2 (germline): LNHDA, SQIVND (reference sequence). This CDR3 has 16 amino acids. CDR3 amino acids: CASSPLHRANTGELFF. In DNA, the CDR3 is TGTGCCAGTAGTCCCCTTCACAGGGCGAACACCGGGGAGCTGTTTTTT.